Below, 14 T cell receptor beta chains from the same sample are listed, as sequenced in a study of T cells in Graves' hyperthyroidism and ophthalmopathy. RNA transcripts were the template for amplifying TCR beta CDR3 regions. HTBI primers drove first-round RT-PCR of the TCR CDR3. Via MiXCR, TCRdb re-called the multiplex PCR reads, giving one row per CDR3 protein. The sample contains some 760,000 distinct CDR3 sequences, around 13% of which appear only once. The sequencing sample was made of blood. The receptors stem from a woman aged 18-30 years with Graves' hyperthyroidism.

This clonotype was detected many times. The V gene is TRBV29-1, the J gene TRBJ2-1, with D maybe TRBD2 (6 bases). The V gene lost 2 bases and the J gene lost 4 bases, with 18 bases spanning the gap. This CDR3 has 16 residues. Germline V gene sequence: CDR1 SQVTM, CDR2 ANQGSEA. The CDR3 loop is CSVERVGGSVYNEQFF. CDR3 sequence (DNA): TGCAGCGTTGAACGGGTGGGAGGTTCGGTATACAATGAGCAGTTCTTC.

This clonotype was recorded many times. CDR3 sequence (DNA): TGTGCCACCGAGGGCGGGAGCACAGATACGCAGTATTTT. It codes for CATEGGSTDTQYF. This chain links TRBV7-9 with TRBJ2-3; D is possibly TRBD2 (5 bases). The ends were cut back, 10 bases at V and 0 bases at J, with 11 bases in the middle. The CDR3 has 13 residues. In germline, CDR1 is SEHNR, CDR2 FQNEAQ (reference sequence).

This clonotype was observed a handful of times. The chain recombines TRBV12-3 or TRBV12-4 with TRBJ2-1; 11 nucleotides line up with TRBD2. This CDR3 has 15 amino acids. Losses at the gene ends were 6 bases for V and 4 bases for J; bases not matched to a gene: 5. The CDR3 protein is CASSHSGRGYNEQFF. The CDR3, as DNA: TGTGCCAGCAGCCATAGCGGGAGGGGGTACAATGAGCAGTTCTTC.

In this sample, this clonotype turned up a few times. This CDR3 is CASSPRVGSGYNEQFF. CDR3 nucleotide sequence: TGTGCCAGCAGCCCTAGGGTGGGGAGTGGCTACAATGAGCAGTTCTTC. V and J are TRBV12-3 or TRBV12-4 and TRBJ2-1, with D possibly matching TRBD2 (5 bases). This CDR3 has 16 amino acids. Between the trimmed V and J ends, which lost 6 bases and 3 bases, there was a span of 18 bases.

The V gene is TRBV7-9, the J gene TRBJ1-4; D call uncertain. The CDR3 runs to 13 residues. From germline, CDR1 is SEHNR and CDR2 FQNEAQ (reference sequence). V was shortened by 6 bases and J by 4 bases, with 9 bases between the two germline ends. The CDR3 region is CASRGGINEKLFF. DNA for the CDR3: TGTGCCAGCAGAGGTGGCATTAATGAAAAACTGTTTTTT.

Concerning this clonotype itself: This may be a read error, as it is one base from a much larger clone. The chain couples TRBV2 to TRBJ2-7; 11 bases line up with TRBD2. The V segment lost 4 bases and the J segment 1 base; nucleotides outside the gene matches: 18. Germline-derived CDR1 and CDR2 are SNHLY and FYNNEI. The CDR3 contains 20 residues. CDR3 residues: CASSGPASGRTGKSSYEQYF. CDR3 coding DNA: TGTGCCAGCAGTGGACCGGCTAGCGGGAGGACCGGTAAAAGTTCCTACGAGCAGTACTTC.

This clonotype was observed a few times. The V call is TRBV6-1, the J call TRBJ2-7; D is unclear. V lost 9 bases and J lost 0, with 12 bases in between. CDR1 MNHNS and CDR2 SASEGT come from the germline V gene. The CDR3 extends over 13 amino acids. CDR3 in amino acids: CASNLVPSYEQYF. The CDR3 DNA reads TGTGCCAGTAATTTGGTCCCCTCCTACGAGCAGTACTTC.

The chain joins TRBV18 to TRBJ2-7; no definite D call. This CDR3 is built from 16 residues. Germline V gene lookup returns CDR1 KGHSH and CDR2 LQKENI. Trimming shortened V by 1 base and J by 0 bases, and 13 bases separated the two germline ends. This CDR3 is CASSPHQDVNSYEQYF. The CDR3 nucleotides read TGTGCCAGCTCACCACACCAGGACGTCAACTCCTACGAGCAGTACTTC.

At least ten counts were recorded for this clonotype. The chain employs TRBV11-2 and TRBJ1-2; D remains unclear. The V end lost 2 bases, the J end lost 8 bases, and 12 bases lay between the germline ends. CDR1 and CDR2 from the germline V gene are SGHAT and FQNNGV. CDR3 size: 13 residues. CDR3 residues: CASSLSSASGYTF. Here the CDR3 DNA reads TGTGCCAGCAGCTTAAGTTCCGCGTCGGGCTACACCTTC.

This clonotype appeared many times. The CDR3 DNA reads as TGTGCCAGCAGTACACCCCGGACACGGGATGAGCAGTTCTTC. Protein product: CASSTPRTRDEQFF. The chain has TRBV6-1 and TRBJ2-1; tentatively, D is TRBD1 (5 bases). Germline V CDR1 and CDR2: MNHNS, SASEGT. The V end lost 5 bases, the J end lost 8 bases, and 16 bases lay between the germline ends. This CDR3 comprises 14 residues.

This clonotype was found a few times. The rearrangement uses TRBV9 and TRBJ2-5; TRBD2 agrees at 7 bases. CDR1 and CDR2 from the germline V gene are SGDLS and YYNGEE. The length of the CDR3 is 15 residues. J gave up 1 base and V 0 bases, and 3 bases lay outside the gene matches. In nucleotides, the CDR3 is TGTGCCAGCAGCGTAGACGGGGGGACCCAAGAGACCCAGTACTTC. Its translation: CASSVDGGTQETQYF.

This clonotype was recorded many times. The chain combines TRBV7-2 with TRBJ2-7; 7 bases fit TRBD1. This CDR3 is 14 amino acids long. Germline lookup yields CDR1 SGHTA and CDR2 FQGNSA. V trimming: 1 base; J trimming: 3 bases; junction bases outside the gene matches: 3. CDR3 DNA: TGTGCCAGCAGCTTAGGGCCAGGGGGCTACGAGCAGTACTTC. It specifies CASSLGPGGYEQYF. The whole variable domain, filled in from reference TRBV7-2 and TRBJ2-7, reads GAGVSQSPSNKVTEKGKDVELRCDPISGHTALYWYRQSLGQGLEFLIYFQGNSAPDKSGLPSDRFSAERTGGSVSTLTIQRTQQEDSAVYLCASSLGPGGYEQYFGPGTRLTVT.

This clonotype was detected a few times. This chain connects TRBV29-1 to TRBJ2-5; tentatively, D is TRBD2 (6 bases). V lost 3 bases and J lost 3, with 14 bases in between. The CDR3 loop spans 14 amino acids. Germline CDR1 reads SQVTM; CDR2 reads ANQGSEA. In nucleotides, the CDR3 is TGCAGCGTTGAGGGGGGAAAGGGAGAAGAGACCCAGTACTTC. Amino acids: CSVEGGKGEETQYF.

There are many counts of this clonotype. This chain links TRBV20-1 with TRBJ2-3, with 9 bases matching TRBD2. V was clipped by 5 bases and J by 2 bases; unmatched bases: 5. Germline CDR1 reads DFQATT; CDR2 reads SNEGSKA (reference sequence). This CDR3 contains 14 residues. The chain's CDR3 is CSAPSGAHTDTQYF. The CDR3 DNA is TGCAGTGCTCCTAGCGGGGCACACACAGATACGCAGTATTTT.